The rows below give T cell receptor beta chains drawn from one sample of a study of control samples from healthy donors and cancer patients. Sequencing used immunoSEQ multiplex PCR; TCRdb keeps in-frame clones, though not all of them. The table records 100,000 to 150,000 clones, 75% to 95% of them present only once. The sample comprised blood. The receptors originated from a man in his late teens or twenties in good health. Both conserved end residues are part of each CDR3. The order of the fields is CDR3 DNA, CDR3 protein, clone size, D gene, J gene, V gene. D genes are given only for firm matches. Some rows have no size entry. The others give once, few or many, or a class for an expanded clone.

TGTGCCAGCGGGGACAGGGTCTATGAGCAGTACTTC	CASGDRVYEQYF	-	TRBD1	TRBJ2-7	TRBV28
TGTGCCAGCAGCTACCGACTAGCGGGAGGCACCGGGGAGCTGTTTTTT	CASSYRLAGGTGELFF	once	TRBD2	TRBJ2-2	TRBV7-2
TGTGCCAGCAGCGTCGGGAGCTCCTACAATGAGCAGTTCTTC	CASSVGSSYNEQFF	once	-	TRBJ2-1	TRBV9
TGTGCCAGCAGCCAAGATACAGCGGACCTGGTGAGCGGGGAGCTGTTTTTT	CASSQDTADLVSGELFF	-	-	TRBJ2-2	TRBV3-1/TRBV3-2
TGTGCCAGCAGCCCACCCGGGACAGGGAACGAGCAGTACTTC	CASSPPGTGNEQYF	-	TRBD1	TRBJ2-7	TRBV7-8
TGTGCCATCAGTGTGGCAGCCCTCATCTCTGGGGCCAACGTCCTGACTTTC	CAISVAALISGANVLTF	-	-	TRBJ2-6	TRBV10-3
TGTGCCAGTACCCGTGAGACAGGGGCCTACTCTGGAAACACCATATATTTT	CASTRETGAYSGNTIYF	-	TRBD1	TRBJ1-3	TRBV19
TGTGCCAGCAACGCAGCGGGCTCCTACAATGAGCAGTTCTTC	CASNAAGSYNEQFF	once	-	TRBJ2-1	TRBV9
TGTGCCAGCACCAGGGGATACTCACCCCTCCACTTT	CASTRGYSPLHF	once	-	TRBJ1-6	TRBV12-3/TRBV12-4
TGTGCCAGCAGCCCGGGGGCAAGGACTGAAGCTTTCTTT	CASSPGARTEAFF	once	-	TRBJ1-1	TRBV7-8
TGTGCCAGCAGTGAGGAACAGGGTCAGCCCCAGCATTTT	CASSEEQGQPQHF	-	-	TRBJ1-5	TRBV25-1
TGCGCCAGCAGTGAGTCGGGCGGGGCGAACACCGGGGAGCTGTTTTTT	CASSESGGANTGELFF	-	-	TRBJ2-2	TRBV10-1
TGCAGCGCCTACCGACGGACTAGCGGGAGGATATATGAGCAGTTCTTC	CSAYRRTSGRIYEQFF	-	TRBD2	TRBJ2-1	TRBV29-1
TGTGCCACCAGTGATTCTAGGGTGAACACCGGGGAGCTGTTTTTT	CATSDSRVNTGELFF	once	-	TRBJ2-2	TRBV24-1
TGTGCCAGTAGTATCGACACAGCCGGAGAAGAGACCCAGTACTTC	CASSIDTAGEETQYF	-	-	TRBJ2-5	TRBV19
TGTGCCAGCAGAACTACGGGCATTGGAAATTCACCCCTCCACTTT	CASRTTGIGNSPLHF	-	-	TRBJ1-6	TRBV6-5
TGTGCCAGCAGCTTGACAGGGGTGGGCAATCAGCCCCAGCATTTT	CASSLTGVGNQPQHF	-	TRBD1	TRBJ1-5	TRBV11-3
TGCGCCAGCAGCCTGACTAGCGGGGGCAACTCAGATACGCAGTATTTT	CASSLTSGGNSDTQYF	-	TRBD2	TRBJ2-3	TRBV4-1
TGTGCCAGCAGCCAAGTCTCCAACAGGCCCACTGAAGCTTTCTTT	CASSQVSNRPTEAFF	-	-	TRBJ1-1	TRBV3-1/TRBV3-2
TGTGCCAGCAGCTTGGGGGATGGTAATCAGCCCCAGCATTTT	CASSLGDGNQPQHF	-	-	TRBJ1-5	TRBV5-6
TGTGCTGCAGCGGGATCCACAGATACGCAGTATTTT	CAAAGSTDTQYF	-	TRBD2	TRBJ2-3	TRBV10-3
TGTGCCAGCAGTCGCGGGACAGACCTCCGGGGCTACACCTTC	CASSRGTDLRGYTF	-	TRBD1	TRBJ1-2	TRBV27
TGCGCCAGCATCGGACAGGGCCCCTTGGGCCTGAGCCCGTCTCTAGCCAAAAACATTCAGTACTTC	CASIGQGPLGLSPSLAKNIQYF	once	TRBD1	TRBJ2-4	TRBV4-1
TGTGCCAGCAGCCCCGGACTAGCGGAGGGGGATACGCAGTATTTT	CASSPGLAEGDTQYF	-	TRBD2	TRBJ2-3	TRBV5-4
TGTGCCAGCTCACCACAGGGGAGAGAGACCCAGTACTTC	CASSPQGRETQYF	-	-	TRBJ2-5	TRBV18
TGCAGCGTTCGGGACCGACAGGGGGGGACTGAAGCTTTCTTT	CSVRDRQGGTEAFF	once	TRBD1	TRBJ1-1	TRBV29-1
TGTGCCAGCAGCGTAAGATACGACGGTACTGAAGCTTTCTTT	CASSVRYDGTEAFF	-	-	TRBJ1-1	TRBV9
TGTGCCAGCAGACCACAGGGGGCGCCGATTTTCTCCGGGGAGCTGTTTTTT	CASRPQGAPIFSGELFF	-	TRBD1	TRBJ2-2	TRBV6-4
TGTGCCACCAGCTTCCAGAGCTCCTATAATTCACCCCTCCACTTT	CATSFQSSYNSPLHF	-	-	TRBJ1-6	TRBV15
TGTGCCAGCAACTCCCGGGAAGACAGGGGGAATGAAAAACTGTTTTTT	CASNSREDRGNEKLFF	-	TRBD1	TRBJ1-4	TRBV5-6
TGCGCCAGCAGCTCTGGACTAGCGGGGGGCGGTGAGCAGTTCTTC	CASSSGLAGGGEQFF	-	TRBD2	TRBJ2-1	TRBV5-1
TGTGCCAGCAGCGCCCAGGACGCCAAGCAGTTCTTC	CASSAQDAKQFF	-	-	TRBJ2-1	TRBV7-9
TGTGCCATCAGTGGTTCGGCGGGCTCCTACGAGCAGTACTTC	CAISGSAGSYEQYF	-	-	TRBJ2-7	TRBV10-3
TGTGCCAGCAGTTTGACACAGCTTTCATATGGCTACACCTTC	CASSLTQLSYGYTF	once	-	TRBJ1-2	TRBV28
TGTGCCAGCAGCTTAGTTGGGACAGGCCCAGACTCACCCCTCCACTTT	CASSLVGTGPDSPLHF	-	TRBD1	TRBJ1-6	TRBV7-2
TGTGCCAGCAGCCGGGACACCTTTAGGAATCAGCCCCAGCATTTT	CASSRDTFRNQPQHF	once	-	TRBJ1-5	TRBV6-2/TRBV6-3
TGTGCCAGCTCACCAAATCGGGGGAGGGATGGCTACACCTTC	CASSPNRGRDGYTF	-	-	TRBJ1-2	TRBV18
TGTGCCACCAGCAGAGATCAGGACGAACAGTTCTTC	CATSRDQDEQFF	-	-	TRBJ2-1	TRBV15
TGTGCCAGCAGGCCCGATGGGTTAGTAAACACCATATATTTT	CASRPDGLVNTIYF	-	-	TRBJ1-3	TRBV2
TGCGCCAGCAGTCAATCGGTTTTGGGTGATACGCAGTATTTT	CASSQSVLGDTQYF	-	-	TRBJ2-3	TRBV23-1
TGTGCCAGCAGTGGGCCGGGACTAGCGGGTTACAATGAGCAGTTCTTC	CASSGPGLAGYNEQFF	-	TRBD2	TRBJ2-1	TRBV2
TGTGCCAGCACCCTGAATACCTACATATCGGGGTCACCCCTCCACTTT	CASTLNTYISGSPLHF	-	-	TRBJ1-6	TRBV5-5
TGTGCCACAGCGGGACTAGCGGATTCCAATGAGCAGTTCTTC	CATAGLADSNEQFF	-	TRBD2	TRBJ2-1	TRBV19
TGTGCCAGTAGTATCAATCTCGGACAGGTCTCTGGAAACACCATATATTTT	CASSINLGQVSGNTIYF	-	TRBD1	TRBJ1-3	TRBV19
TGTGCCAGCAGTCCCCGCGCCGCGAACACTGAAGCTTTCTTT	CASSPRAANTEAFF	-	-	TRBJ1-1	TRBV28
TGTGCCACACAGGGGCCTGGCACAGATACGCAGTATTTT	CATQGPGTDTQYF	-	TRBD1	TRBJ2-3	TRBV6-5
TGTGCCAGCAGTAGAGGCGTCGGGGAGACCCAGTACTTC	CASSRGVGETQYF	few	-	TRBJ2-5	TRBV6-5
TGTGCCAGCAGCTCCCGGGACACCCTTCAAGAGACCCAGTACTTC	CASSSRDTLQETQYF	-	-	TRBJ2-5	TRBV7-9
TGTGCCAGCAGTGCGGGATTTAACACTGAAGCTTTCTTT	CASSAGFNTEAFF	-	-	TRBJ1-1	TRBV25-1
TGTGCCAGCAGCTTGGGGTATGAGCAGTTCTTC	CASSLGYEQFF	-	-	TRBJ2-1	TRBV11-1
TGTGCCAGCAGCCAAGAGACTAGCGGGAGGGGTAATGAGCAGTTCTTC	CASSQETSGRGNEQFF	-	TRBD2	TRBJ2-1	TRBV4-2
TGCGCCAGCAGCCCGACTAACCAGTTTAGCAATGAGCAGTTCTTC	CASSPTNQFSNEQFF	-	-	TRBJ2-1	TRBV4-1
TGTGCCAGCAGTCTTAGAGCCTACGAGCAGTACTTC	CASSLRAYEQYF	-	-	TRBJ2-7	TRBV12-3/TRBV12-4
TGTGCCTGGATCTATGGGGGTACCACTGAAGCTTTCTTT	CAWIYGGTTEAFF	-	-	TRBJ1-1	TRBV30
TGTGCCAGCAGCTTAGTGGGGGGAGAAAATCAGCCCCAGCATTTT	CASSLVGGENQPQHF	-	-	TRBJ1-5	TRBV7-2